These 30 T cell receptor beta chains came from one sample sequenced in a study of HIV-infected patients and healthy controls. All unsorted peripheral T cells were captured because whole blood was used without fractionation. Alpha and beta constant-region primers primed reverse transcription of 400 to 650 ng RNA. Separate chain-specific third strand synthesis with multiplexing indices produced the alpha and beta libraries. TCRdb processed the 5' RACE reads anew with MiXCR; each CDR3 protein has one entry. The sample yields about 13,000 distinct CDR3 sequences, about 9.8% seen once. The sequencing input was blood. These TCRs come from an adult in good health.

The chain has TRBV19 and TRBJ1-1, with a possible D match to TRBD1 (6 bases). Germline lookup yields CDR1 LNHDA and CDR2 SQIVND (reference sequence). This CDR3 has 14 residues. Trimming removed 4 bases from V and 1 base from J, with 10 bases in between. CDR3 DNA: TGTGCCAGTAGTAAACAGGGCTCGAACACTGAAGCTTTCTTT. As protein: CASSKQGSNTEAFF.

Relative to its sample, this clonotype is medium-sized. This rearrangement joins TRBV7-2 to TRBJ2-6; D is ambiguous. From germline, CDR1 is SGHTA and CDR2 FQGNSA. The CDR3 is 15 amino acids. With 6 bases removed from V and 2 bases from J, the gap between germline ends came to 11 bases. The CDR3 region is CASRKGRAGANVLTF. The CDR3 nucleotides read TGTGCCAGCAGGAAAGGACGGGCTGGGGCCAACGTCCTGACTTTC.

Relative to its sample, this clonotype is medium-sized (0.01 to 0.1%). The chain recombines TRBV6-2 or TRBV6-3 with TRBJ1-6; TRBD1 agrees at 8 bases. CDR3 length: 15 amino acids. Trimming at V came to 6 bases and at J to 9 bases, leaving 10 bases not matched to a gene. Germline V gives CDR1 MNHEY, CDR2 SVGEGT. The CDR3, as DNA: TGTGCCAGCAGCAAGGAGGACAGGGAGTCTTCACCCCTCCACTTT. Translated: CASSKEDRESSPLHF.

This clonotype is labeled medium-sized. The V gene is TRBV18, the J gene TRBJ1-5; D not certain. Germline V lookup: CDR1 KGHSH, CDR2 LQKENI. This CDR3 has 13 residues. The germline V and J ends were trimmed by 4 bases and 4 bases, with 8 bases remaining between them. CDR3: CASSREANQPQHF. The CDR3 bases are TGTGCCAGCTCACGGGAGGCTAATCAGCCCCAGCATTTT.

By frequency in the sample, this clonotype is medium-sized (0.01 to 0.1%). The chain joins TRBV6-2 or TRBV6-3 to TRBJ2-7, with D possibly matching TRBD2 (5 bases). Germline assignment: CDR1 MNHEY and CDR2 SVGEGT. This CDR3 region has 15 residues. Trimming shortened V by 4 bases and J by 0 bases, and 13 bases separated the two germline ends. The CDR3 sequence is CASSSAGVTSYEQYF. The CDR3 coding sequence is TGTGCCAGCAGTTCCGCCGGGGTGACCTCCTACGAGCAGTACTTC.

This clonotype is labeled medium-sized (0.01 to 0.1%). Sequence at one end of the junction differs from germline and may be a read error. This chain connects TRBV3-1 to TRBJ2-5; 7 bases fit TRBD1. The germline CDR1 and CDR2 sequences are LGHDT and YNNKEL (reference sequence). The length of the CDR3 is 14 residues. The CDR3 DNA is TGTGCCAGCATCCAACAGGGGTACCAAGAGACCCAGTACTTC. Protein sequence: CASIQQGYQETQYF.

This clonotype came up many times. CDR3 residues: CAWTGGAGTEAFF. CDR3 DNA sequence: TGTGCCTGGACAGGGGGCGCAGGGACTGAAGCTTTCTTT. This chain joins TRBV30 and TRBJ1-1; 8 bases line up with TRBD1. In germline, CDR1 is GTSNPN, CDR2 SVGIG (reference sequence). CDR3 length: 13 residues. Trimming removed 4 bases from V and 5 bases from J; junction bases left unmatched: 6.

The sample holds many counts of this clonotype. V and J are TRBV20-1 and TRBJ2-1; 10 nucleotides line up with TRBD2. The V segment lost 7 bases and the J segment 8 bases; nucleotides outside the gene matches: 5. This CDR3 has 12 amino acids. Germline lookup yields CDR1 DFQATT and CDR2 SNEGSKA (reference sequence). The CDR3 coding sequence is TGCAGTGTCAGGAGCGGGAGGGATGAGCAGTTCTTC. This sequence encodes CSVRSGRDEQFF.

This clonotype is termed medium-sized. The rearrangement joins TRBV7-2 to TRBJ2-5; D is tentatively TRBD1 or TRBD2 (5 bases each). From germline, CDR1 is SGHTA and CDR2 FQGNSA. V gave up 6 bases and J gave up 0 bases, with 11 bases separating them. The CDR3 runs 14 residues. CDR3 nucleotides: TGTGCCAGCAGTCTGGGACGCCACCAAGAGACCCAGTACTTC. It encodes CASSLGRHQETQYF.

This clonotype was counted a few times. The chain is built from TRBV12-3 or TRBV12-4 and TRBJ1-2, with TRBD1 matching over 8 bases. After removal of 2 bases from V and 8 bases from J, the junction contained 7 bases not matched to a gene. The CDR3 sequence is 14 residues long. CDR3 sequence: CASSLRRGLGGYTF. The CDR3 DNA reads TGTGCCAGCAGTTTACGCAGGGGGCTTGGAGGCTACACCTTC.

The chain employs TRBV28 and TRBJ2-5, with unresolved D. The germline gives CDR1 MDHEN, CDR2 SYDVKM. The CDR3 spans 13 residues. V was shortened by 6 bases and J by 2 bases, with 10 bases between the two germline ends. CDR3 amino acids: CASRLGGQETQYF. CDR3 nucleotide sequence: TGTGCCAGCAGACTGGGCGGACAAGAGACCCAGTACTTC.

The CDR3 DNA is TGTGCCAGCGGGCAGGGGGGTCTAGGATGGACTGAAGCTTTCTTT. Translated, it gives CASGQGGLGWTEAFF. The V gene is TRBV6-2 or TRBV6-3, the J gene TRBJ1-1; 7 bases are a match to TRBD1. V shed 8 bases and J 5 bases; nucleotides not matched to a gene: 14. CDR3 length equals 15 residues. Germline V gene sequence: CDR1 MNHEY, CDR2 SVGEGT.

At least ten counts were recorded for this clonotype. The chain couples TRBV19 to TRBJ2-1; 8 bases fit TRBD2. Germline V gene sequence: CDR1 LNHDA, CDR2 SQIVND (reference sequence). The CDR3 length is 17 residues. With V trimmed by 2 bases and J by 1 base, 7 bases remained unmatched. Here the CDR3 reads CASSISLAGRSYNEQFF. CDR3 sequence (DNA): TGTGCCAGTAGTATATCCTTAGCGGGGAGGTCCTACAATGAGCAGTTCTTC.

This clonotype was recorded many times. This chain joins TRBV6-2 or TRBV6-3 and TRBJ1-5, with a possible D match to TRBD1 (6 bases). The CDR3 has 14 residues. The V and J ends lost 5 bases and 2 bases respectively, with 10 bases between them. Germline lookup yields CDR1 MNHEY and CDR2 SVGEGT. CDR3 amino acids: CASSTRGGNQPQHF. DNA for the CDR3: TGTGCCAGCAGTACAAGGGGGGGCAATCAGCCCCAGCATTTT.

This clonotype was seen repeatedly, ten times or more. The chain joins TRBV11-3 to TRBJ2-1, with D perhaps TRBD2 (5 bases). The V end was cut by 5 bases, the J end by 6 bases, with 17 bases between. Germline V gene lookup returns CDR1 SGHNT and CDR2 YENEEA. The CDR3 spans 15 residues. CDR3 DNA: TGTGCCAGCAGCCAGCTGACGGGATCTGGCAATGAGCAGTTCTTC. Translation gives CASSQLTGSGNEQFF.

This clonotype occurred many times. V gene TRBV6-1 combines with J gene TRBJ1-4; D unclear. The germline CDR1 and CDR2 sequences are MNHNS and SASEGT. The CDR3 consists of 15 residues. V was clipped by 2 bases and J by 1 base, with 8 bases between them. The CDR3 is CASSESEGTNEKLFF. CDR3 nucleotides: TGTGCCAGCAGTGAATCTGAGGGAACTAATGAAAAACTGTTTTTT.

This clonotype came up many times. V is TRBV20-1 and J is TRBJ1-4, with 7 bases lining up with TRBD1. V lost 8 bases to trimming and J lost 6 bases; unmatched junction nucleotides: 9. CDR1 DFQATT and CDR2 SNEGSKA come from the germline V gene (reference sequence). The CDR3 loop spans 13 amino acids. The CDR3: CSTDDRVDEKLFF. The CDR3 nucleotides read TGCAGTACCGATGACAGGGTGGATGAAAAACTGTTTTTT.

This clonotype appeared a few times. The CDR3 DNA reads as TGCAGTGCTAGAGAGGGGTTCAGGGCCAACGTCCTGACTTTC. This sequence encodes CSAREGFRANVLTF. The J gene is TRBJ2-6, the V gene TRBV20-1; D uncertain. Germline CDR1 and CDR2: DFQATT and SNEGSKA (reference sequence). V lost 0 bases to trimming and J lost 5 bases, with 8 bases between them. This CDR3 spans 14 amino acids.

This clonotype appeared many times. The chain joins TRBV27 to TRBJ2-1, with D maybe TRBD2 (5 bases). Deletions cut 6 bases from V and 7 bases from J, with 10 bases between. Germline V gives CDR1 MNHEY, CDR2 SMNVEV (reference sequence). The CDR3 runs 12 residues. CDR3: CASSSLVNEQFF. As DNA, the CDR3 is TGTGCCAGCAGCTCACTAGTAAATGAGCAGTTCTTC.

This clonotype is medium-sized within its sample. The CDR3 loop is CASRLTSGRSHEQYF. CDR3 in DNA: TGTGCCAGCAGGCTGACTAGCGGGAGGTCTCACGAGCAGTACTTC. V and J are TRBV28 and TRBJ2-7, with 13 positions matching TRBD2. The CDR3 is made up of 15 amino acids. The V segment lost 6 bases and the J segment 5 bases; nucleotides outside the gene matches: 7. Germline assignment: CDR1 MDHEN and CDR2 SYDVKM.

This clonotype was counted between two and nine times. V and J are TRBV7-2 and TRBJ2-2; TRBD2 matches at 10 bases. The V segment lost 5 bases and the J segment 5 bases; nucleotides outside the gene matches: 5. There are 15 residues in the CDR3. Germline values: CDR1 SGHTA, CDR2 FQGNSA. CDR3 in amino acids: CASSPLAGVTGELFF. In DNA form, the CDR3 reads TGTGCCAGCAGCCCGCTAGCGGGAGTGACCGGGGAGCTGTTTTTT. Filled out from reference TRBV7-2 and TRBJ2-2, the complete variable domain reads GAGVSQSPSNKVTEKGKDVELRCDPISGHTALYWYRQSLGQGLEFLIYFQGNSAPDKSGLPSDRFSAERTGGSVSTLTIQRTQQEDSAVYLCASSPLAGVTGELFFGEGSRLTVL.

This clonotype was counted ten times or more. The V gene is TRBV24-1, the J gene TRBJ2-1; maybe TRBD2 (6 bases). The CDR3 consists of 19 residues. The germline V gene has CDR1 KGHDR and CDR2 SFDVKD. Trimming took 2 bases from V and 5 from J, leaving 24 bases between them. The CDR3 spells CATSDSSWREVGGNNEQFF. The CDR3 DNA reads TGTGCCACCAGTGATTCCTCTTGGCGGGAAGTTGGGGGAAACAATGAGCAGTTCTTC.

This clonotype was counted at least ten times. The chain carries TRBV5-6 and TRBJ2-1; D is undetermined. Germline assignment: CDR1 SGHDT and CDR2 YYEEEE. V lost 0 bases and J lost 8, with 9 bases in between. The CDR3 is 13 residues long. The CDR3 DNA reads as TGTGCCAGCAGCTTGGCTGCCCGGGATGAGCAGTTCTTC. The encoded protein is CASSLAARDEQFF.

This clonotype occurred many times. The chain combines TRBV27 with TRBJ2-7; a weak D match, TRBD1 (5 bases). With 4 bases removed from V and 2 bases from J, the gap between germline ends came to 12 bases. This CDR3 has 14 amino acids. Per germline, CDR1 MNHEY and CDR2 SMNVEV (reference sequence). In nucleotides, the CDR3 is TGTGCCAGCAGTTCCTACAGGACCACCTACGAGCAGTACTTC. It specifies CASSSYRTTYEQYF.

This clonotype has only a few counts. The chain carries TRBV15 and TRBJ2-4, with D perhaps matching TRBD1 (5 bases). Looked up from germline, CDR1 is LNHNV and CDR2 is YYDKDF (reference sequence). With 4 bases removed from V and 3 bases from J, the gap between germline ends came to 7 bases. The CDR3 is 13 amino acids. The CDR3 sequence is CATSKDSKNIQYF. CDR3 in DNA: TGTGCCACCAGCAAAGACAGCAAAAACATTCAGTACTTC.

This clonotype was counted at least ten times. V gene TRBV10-3 combines with J gene TRBJ1-1; TRBD1 is a possible D gene (5 bases). Germline V gene sequence: CDR1 ENHRY, CDR2 SYGVKD. CDR3 length: 15 residues. The germline V and J ends were trimmed by 4 bases and 8 bases, with 20 bases remaining between them. The CDR3 spells CAISVVQGIGGEAFF. In DNA, the CDR3 is TGTGCCATCAGTGTTGTGCAGGGCATTGGAGGGGAAGCTTTCTTT.

By sample fraction, this clonotype is medium-sized. CDR3: CASSQQGTEAFF. CDR3 nucleotide sequence: TGTGCCAGCAGCCAGCAGGGGACTGAAGCTTTCTTT. This chain uses TRBV3-1 with TRBJ1-1, with a tentative D call TRBD1 (6 bases). Per germline, CDR1 LGHDT and CDR2 YNNKEL (reference sequence). The V end lost 3 bases, the J end lost 5 bases, and 7 bases lay between the germline ends. This CDR3 has 12 amino acids.

This clonotype has at least ten counts. The chain carries TRBV12-3 or TRBV12-4 and TRBJ2-7; a possible D gene is TRBD1 (6 bases). V lost 0 bases and J 6 bases, leaving 12 bases between the germline ends. The CDR3 consists of 14 residues. The CDR3, as DNA: TGTGCCAGCAGTTTAGCACAGGGCGGATTCGAGCAGTACTTC. Its protein product is CASSLAQGGFEQYF.

In this sample, this clonotype turned up many times. The V call is TRBV4-3, the J call TRBJ2-3; perhaps D is TRBD1 or TRBD2 (5 bases each). V was shortened by 0 bases and J by 9 bases, with 13 bases between the two germline ends. The CDR3 has 14 amino acids. Germline lookup yields CDR1 LGHNA and CDR2 YSLEER. In DNA form, the CDR3 reads TGCGCCAGCAGCCAAGAAGTTAGATGGGACACGCAGTATTTT. It encodes CASSQEVRWDTQYF.

This clonotype occurred many times. The chain has TRBV1 and TRBJ2-1; the table gives TRBD1 as D, unverified against the DNA. TRBV1 is a listed pseudogene. This CDR3 contains 17 residues. CDR3 nucleotide sequence: TGCACCAGCAGCCAAGGCCCCACAGGCGGGGCCTACAATGAGCAGTTCTTC. Protein: CTSSQGPTGGAYNEQFF.